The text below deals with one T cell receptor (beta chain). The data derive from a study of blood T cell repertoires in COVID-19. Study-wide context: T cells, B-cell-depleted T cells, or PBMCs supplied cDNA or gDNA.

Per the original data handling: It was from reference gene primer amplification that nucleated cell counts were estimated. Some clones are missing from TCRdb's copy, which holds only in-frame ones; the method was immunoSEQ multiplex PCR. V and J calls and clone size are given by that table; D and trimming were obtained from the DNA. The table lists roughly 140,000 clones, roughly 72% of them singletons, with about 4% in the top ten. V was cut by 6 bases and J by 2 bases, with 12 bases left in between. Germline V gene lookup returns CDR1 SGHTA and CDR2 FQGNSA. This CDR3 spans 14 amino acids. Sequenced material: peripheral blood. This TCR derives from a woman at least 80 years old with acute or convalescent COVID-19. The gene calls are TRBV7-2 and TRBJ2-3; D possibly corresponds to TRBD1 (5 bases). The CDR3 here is CASRVTEDTDTQYF. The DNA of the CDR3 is TGTGCCAGCAGAGTGACAGAAGACACAGATACGCAGTATTTT. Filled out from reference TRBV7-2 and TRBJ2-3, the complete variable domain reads GAGVSQSPSNKVTEKGKDVELRCDPISGHTALYWYRQSLGQGLEFLIYFQGNSAPDKSGLPSDRFSAERTGGSVSTLTIQRTQQEDSAVYLCASRVTEDTDTQYFGPGTRLTVL.